This TCR beta chain was identified during a study of cytomegalovirus exposure and HLA in healthy donors. Study results and caveats: CMV antigen specificity of three CMV-associated chains was confirmed in vitro. Reports credit the classifier with highly specific, highly sensitive diagnosis of cytomegalovirus status.

In its sample, this clone was seen a few times. Antigen: not known. Primers: 60 Vbeta forward and 13 Jbeta reverse. Repertoires were generated with immunoSEQ multiplex PCR, while TCRdb's copy carries only in-frame clones and drops some. This table has under 150,000 clones, roughly a tenth appearing once. What was sequenced was PBMCs. The receptor was derived from a male donor in good health and CMV-seronegative.

The chain's CDR3 is CASSFSGGPVRTLHF. CDR3 coding DNA: TGTGCCAGCAGCTTCTCAGGCGGGCCAGTCCGAACCCTCCACTTT. This chain connects TRBV7-2 to TRBJ1-6; D not certain. Germline V gene lookup returns CDR1 SGHTA and CDR2 FQGNSA. This CDR3 contains 15 residues. The V gene lost 3 bases and the J gene lost 14 bases, with 20 bases spanning the gap.